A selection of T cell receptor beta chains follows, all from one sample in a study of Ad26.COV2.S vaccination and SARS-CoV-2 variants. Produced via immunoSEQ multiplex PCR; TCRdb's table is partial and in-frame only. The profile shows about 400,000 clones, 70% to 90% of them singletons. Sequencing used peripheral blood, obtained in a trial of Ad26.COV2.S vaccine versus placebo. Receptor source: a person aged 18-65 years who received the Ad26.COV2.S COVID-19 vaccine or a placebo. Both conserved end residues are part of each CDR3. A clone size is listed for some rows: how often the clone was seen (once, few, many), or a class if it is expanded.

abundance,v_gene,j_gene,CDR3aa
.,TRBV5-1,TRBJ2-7,CASSPGLAGPGYEQYF
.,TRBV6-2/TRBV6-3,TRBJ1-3,CASSYNRGHSGNTIYF
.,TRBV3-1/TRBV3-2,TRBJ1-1,CASSNEGRGTEAFF
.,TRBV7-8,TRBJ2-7,CASSPGQRSYEQYF
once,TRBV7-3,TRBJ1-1,CASSPREGGEAFF
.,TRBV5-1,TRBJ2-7,CASSGTGGTGEQYF
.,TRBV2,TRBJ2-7,CASSSGIYEQYF
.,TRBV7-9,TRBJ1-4,CASSLGGGGPSNEKLFF
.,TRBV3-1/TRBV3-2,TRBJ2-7,CASSQGTGGRYEQYF
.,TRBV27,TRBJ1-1,CASSLSSPYTEAFF
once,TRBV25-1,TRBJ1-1,CASSEDFGGGAFF
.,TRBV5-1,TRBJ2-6,CASSLVVSLGANVLTF
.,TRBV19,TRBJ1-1,CASSMTVEAEAFF
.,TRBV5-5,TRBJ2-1,CASSLALWGNEQFF
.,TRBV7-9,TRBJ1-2,CASSFGGAVGYTF
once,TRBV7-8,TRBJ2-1,CASSLAEGNEQFF
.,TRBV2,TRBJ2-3,CASRDDRYTQYF
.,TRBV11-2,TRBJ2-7,CASSLSGVGGGYEQYF
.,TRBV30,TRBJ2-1,CAWTGRGGEQFF
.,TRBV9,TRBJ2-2,CASTLEDTGELFF
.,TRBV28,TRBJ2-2,CASELGSGFTGELFF
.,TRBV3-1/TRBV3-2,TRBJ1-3,CASSQGEGRSGNTIYF
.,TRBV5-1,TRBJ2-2,CASSARWGELFF
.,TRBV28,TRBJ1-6,CASSFWDNSPLHF